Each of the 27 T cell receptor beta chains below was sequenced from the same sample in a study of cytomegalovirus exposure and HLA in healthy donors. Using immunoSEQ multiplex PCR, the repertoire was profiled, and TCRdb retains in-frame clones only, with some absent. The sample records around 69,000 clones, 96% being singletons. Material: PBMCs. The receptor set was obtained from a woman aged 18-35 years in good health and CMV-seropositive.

CDR3 coding DNA: TGTGCCAGCAGCTTAGCGGGAGGTTTCTACAATGAGCAGTTCTTC. This gives the protein CASSLAGGFYNEQFF. The V and J genes are TRBV5-4 and TRBJ2-1; 9 nucleotides align to TRBD2. The CDR3 loop spans 15 amino acids. V shed 2 bases, J shed 3 bases, and the junction held 3 bases outside the gene matches. Looked up from germline, CDR1 is SGHNT and CDR2 is YYREEE (reference sequence). Full variable domain (missing parts from reference TRBV5-4 and TRBJ2-1): ETGVTQSPTHLIKTRGQQVTLRCSSQSGHNTVSWYQQALGQGPQFIFQYYREEENGRGNFPPRFSGLQFPNYSSELNVNALELDDSALYLCASSLAGGFYNEQFFGPGTRLTVL.

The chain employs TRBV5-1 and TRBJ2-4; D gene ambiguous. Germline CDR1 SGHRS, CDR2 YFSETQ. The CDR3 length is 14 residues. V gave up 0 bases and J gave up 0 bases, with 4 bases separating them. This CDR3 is CASSLGLAKNIQYF. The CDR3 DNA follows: TGCGCCAGCAGCTTGGGGCTAGCCAAAAACATTCAGTACTTC.

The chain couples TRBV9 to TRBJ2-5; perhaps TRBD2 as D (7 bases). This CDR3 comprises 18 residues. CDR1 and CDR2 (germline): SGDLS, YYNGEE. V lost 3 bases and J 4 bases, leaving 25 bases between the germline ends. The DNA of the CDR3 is TGTGCCAGCAGCGACCCCCTAGGCAGTAGGGGGGGAGGAGAGACCCAGTACTTC. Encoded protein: CASSDPLGSRGGGETQYF.

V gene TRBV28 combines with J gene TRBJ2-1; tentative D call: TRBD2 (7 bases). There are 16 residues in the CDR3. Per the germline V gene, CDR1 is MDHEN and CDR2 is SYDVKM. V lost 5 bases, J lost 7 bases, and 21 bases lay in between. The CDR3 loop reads CASSRQGLADPNEQFF. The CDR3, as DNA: TGTGCCAGCAGTCGCCAGGGGCTAGCGGACCCAAATGAGCAGTTCTTC.

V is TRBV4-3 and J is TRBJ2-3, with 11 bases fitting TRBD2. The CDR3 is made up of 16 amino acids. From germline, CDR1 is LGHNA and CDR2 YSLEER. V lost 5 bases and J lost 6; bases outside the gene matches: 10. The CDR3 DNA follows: TGCGCCAGCAGCACGGGACTAGCGGTCGCGGGGGATACGCAGTATTTT. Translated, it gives CASSTGLAVAGDTQYF.

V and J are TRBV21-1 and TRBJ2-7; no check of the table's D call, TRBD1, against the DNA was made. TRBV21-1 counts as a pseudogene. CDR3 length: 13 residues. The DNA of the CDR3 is TGTGCCAGCAGCGAACGACAGGTCTACGAGCAGTACTTC. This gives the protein CASSERQVYEQYF.

The CDR3 nucleotides read TGTGCCACCAGCAGATTGGGACTTACTTTGATGGATTCTGGGGCCAACGTCCTGACTTTC. It specifies CATSRLGLTLMDSGANVLTF. The chain carries TRBV15 and TRBJ2-6; a possible D gene is TRBD2 (6 bases). V dropped 2 bases and J dropped 1 base, with 21 bases sitting between them. The CDR3 length is 20 residues. Per the germline V gene, CDR1 is LNHNV and CDR2 is YYDKDF (reference sequence). Looking up the rest from reference TRBV15 and TRBJ2-6 gives the full variable domain: DAMVIQNPRYQVTQFGKPVTLSCSQTLNHNVMYWYQQKSSQAPKLLFHYYDKDFNNEADTPDNFQSRRPNTSFCFLDIRSPGLGDTAMYLCATSRLGLTLMDSGANVLTFGAGSRLTVL.

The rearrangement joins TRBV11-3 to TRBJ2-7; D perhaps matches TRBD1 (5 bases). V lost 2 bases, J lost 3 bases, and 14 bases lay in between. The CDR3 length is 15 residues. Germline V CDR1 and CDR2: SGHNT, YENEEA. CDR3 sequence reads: CASSLFSQGDYEQYF. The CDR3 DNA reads TGTGCCAGCAGCTTATTTTCGCAGGGTGACTACGAGCAGTACTTC.

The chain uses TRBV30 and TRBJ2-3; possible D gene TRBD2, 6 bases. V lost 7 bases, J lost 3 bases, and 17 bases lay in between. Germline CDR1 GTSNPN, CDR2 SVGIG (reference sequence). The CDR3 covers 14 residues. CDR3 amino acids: CASGVPGRTDTQYF. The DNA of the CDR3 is TGTGCCTCGGGAGTGCCGGGGCGTACAGATACGCAGTATTTT.

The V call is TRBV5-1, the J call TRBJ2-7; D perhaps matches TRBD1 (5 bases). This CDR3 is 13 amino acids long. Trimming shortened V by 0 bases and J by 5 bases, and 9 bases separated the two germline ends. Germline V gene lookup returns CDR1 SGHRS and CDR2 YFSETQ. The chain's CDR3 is CASSLDRYNEQYF. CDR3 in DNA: TGCGCCAGCAGCTTGGACAGGTACAACGAGCAGTACTTC. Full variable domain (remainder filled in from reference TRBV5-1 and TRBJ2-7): KAGVTQTPRYLIKTRGQQVTLSCSPISGHRSVSWYQQTPGQGLQFLFEYFSETQRNKGNFPGRFSGRQFSNSRSEMNVSTLELGDSALYLCASSLDRYNEQYFGPGTRLTVT.

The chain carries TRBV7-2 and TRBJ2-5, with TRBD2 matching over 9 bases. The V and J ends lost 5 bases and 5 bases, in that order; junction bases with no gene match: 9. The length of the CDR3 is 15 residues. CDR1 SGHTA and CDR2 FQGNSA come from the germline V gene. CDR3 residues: CASSMQAGGRETQYF. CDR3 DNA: TGTGCCAGCAGCATGCAAGCGGGAGGCCGGGAGACCCAGTACTTC.

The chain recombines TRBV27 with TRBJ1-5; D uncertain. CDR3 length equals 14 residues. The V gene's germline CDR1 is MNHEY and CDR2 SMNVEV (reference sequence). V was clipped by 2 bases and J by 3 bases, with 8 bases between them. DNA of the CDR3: TGTGCCAGCAGTTTAACGAGTCTCAATCAGCCCCAGCATTTT. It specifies CASSLTSLNQPQHF.

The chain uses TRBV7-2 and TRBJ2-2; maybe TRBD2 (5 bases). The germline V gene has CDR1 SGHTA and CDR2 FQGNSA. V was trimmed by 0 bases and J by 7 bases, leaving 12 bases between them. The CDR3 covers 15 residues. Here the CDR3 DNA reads TGTGCCAGCAGCTTAGCGGGAGCGAATGGCGGGGAGCTGTTTTTT. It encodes CASSLAGANGGELFF.

CDR3 sequence: CAEKPREGLGGNEQFF. The CDR3 region has the DNA TGTGCCGAAAAACCCAGGGAGGGCCTTGGGGGCAATGAGCAGTTCTTC. V and J are TRBV2 and TRBJ2-1; TRBD2 matches 7 bases. The length of the CDR3 is 16 residues. With V trimmed by 11 bases and J by 6 bases, 19 bases remained unmatched. Germline loops: CDR1 SNHLY, CDR2 FYNNEI.

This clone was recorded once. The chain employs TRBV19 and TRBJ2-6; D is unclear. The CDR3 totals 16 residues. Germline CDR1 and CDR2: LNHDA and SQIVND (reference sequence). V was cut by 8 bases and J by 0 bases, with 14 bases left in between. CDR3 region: CASLESEASGANVLTF. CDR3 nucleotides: TGTGCCAGTCTTGAATCCGAGGCCTCTGGGGCCAACGTCCTGACTTTC.

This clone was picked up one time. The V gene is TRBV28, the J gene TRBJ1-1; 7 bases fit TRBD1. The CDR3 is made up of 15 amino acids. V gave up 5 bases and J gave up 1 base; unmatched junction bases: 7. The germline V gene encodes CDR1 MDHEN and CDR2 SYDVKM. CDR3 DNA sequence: TGTGCCAGCAGTCCCGGGACAGCCCGGAACACTGAAGCTTTCTTT. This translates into CASSPGTARNTEAFF.

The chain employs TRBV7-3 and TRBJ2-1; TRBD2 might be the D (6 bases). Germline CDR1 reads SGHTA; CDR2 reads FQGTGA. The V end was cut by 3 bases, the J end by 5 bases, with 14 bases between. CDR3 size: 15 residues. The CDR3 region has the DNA TGTGCCAGCAGCTTCAGAGAGGGAGGCCACAATGAGCAGTTCTTC. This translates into CASSFREGGHNEQFF.

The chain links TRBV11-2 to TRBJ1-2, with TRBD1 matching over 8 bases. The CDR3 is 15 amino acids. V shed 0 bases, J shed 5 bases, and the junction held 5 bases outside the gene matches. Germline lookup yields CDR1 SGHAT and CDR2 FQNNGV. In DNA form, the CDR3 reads TGTGCCAGCAGCTTAGACGGGACAGGCCCTTATGGCTACACCTTC. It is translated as CASSLDGTGPYGYTF.

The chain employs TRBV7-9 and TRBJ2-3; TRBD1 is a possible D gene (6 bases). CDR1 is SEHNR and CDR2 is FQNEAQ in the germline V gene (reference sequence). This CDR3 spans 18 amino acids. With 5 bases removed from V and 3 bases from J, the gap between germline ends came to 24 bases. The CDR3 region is CASSPKAQGLLSTDTQYF. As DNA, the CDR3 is TGTGCCAGCAGCCCCAAAGCCCAGGGGCTGCTGAGTACAGATACGCAGTATTTT. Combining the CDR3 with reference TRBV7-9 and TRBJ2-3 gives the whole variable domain DTGVSQNPRHKITKRGQNVTFRCDPISEHNRLYWYRQTLGQGPEFLTYFQNEAQLEKSRLLSDRFSAERPKGSFSTLEIQRTEQGDSAMYLCASSPKAQGLLSTDTQYFGPGTRLTVL.

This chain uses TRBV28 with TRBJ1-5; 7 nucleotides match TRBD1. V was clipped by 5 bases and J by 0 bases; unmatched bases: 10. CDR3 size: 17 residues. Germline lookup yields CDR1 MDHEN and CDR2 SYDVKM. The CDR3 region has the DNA TGTGCCAGCAGTCCCACCTGGGGGACAGATAGCAATCAGCCCCAGCATTTT. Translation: CASSPTWGTDSNQPQHF.

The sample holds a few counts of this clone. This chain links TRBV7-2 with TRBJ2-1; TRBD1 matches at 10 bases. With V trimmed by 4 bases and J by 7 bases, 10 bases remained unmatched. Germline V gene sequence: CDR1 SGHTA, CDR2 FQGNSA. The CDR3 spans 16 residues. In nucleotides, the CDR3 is TGTGCCAGCAGCTCCGACCGGGACAGGGGCGGGAATGAGCAGTTCTTC. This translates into CASSSDRDRGGNEQFF.

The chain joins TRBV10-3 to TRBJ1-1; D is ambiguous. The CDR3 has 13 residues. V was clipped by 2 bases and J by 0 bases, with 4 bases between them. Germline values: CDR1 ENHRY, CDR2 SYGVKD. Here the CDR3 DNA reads TGTGCCATCAGTGAGCCCATGAACACTGAAGCTTTCTTT. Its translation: CAISEPMNTEAFF.

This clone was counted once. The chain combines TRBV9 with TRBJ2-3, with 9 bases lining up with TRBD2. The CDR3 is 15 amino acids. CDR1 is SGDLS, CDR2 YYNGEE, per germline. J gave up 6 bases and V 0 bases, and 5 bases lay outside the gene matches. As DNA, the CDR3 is TGTGCCAGCAGCGTAGTTGCTAGCGGGAAGGATACGCAGTATTTT. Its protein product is CASSVVASGKDTQYF.

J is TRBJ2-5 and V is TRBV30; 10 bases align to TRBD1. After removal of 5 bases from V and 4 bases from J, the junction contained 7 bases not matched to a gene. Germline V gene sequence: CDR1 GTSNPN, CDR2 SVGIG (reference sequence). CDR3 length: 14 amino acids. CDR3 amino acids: CAWAFGTGVETQYF. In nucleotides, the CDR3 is TGTGCCTGGGCATTCGGGACAGGGGTAGAGACCCAGTACTTC.

The CDR3 reads CASSLGRGGNQPQHF. CDR3 in DNA: TGTGCCAGCAGCTTAGGCCGTGGGGGGAATCAGCCCCAGCATTTT. The chain combines TRBV13 with TRBJ1-5; D is possibly TRBD1 (5 bases). The CDR3 loop spans 15 amino acids. Germline assignment: CDR1 PRHDT and CDR2 FYEKMQ (reference sequence). V gave up 0 bases and J gave up 4 bases, with 10 bases separating them.

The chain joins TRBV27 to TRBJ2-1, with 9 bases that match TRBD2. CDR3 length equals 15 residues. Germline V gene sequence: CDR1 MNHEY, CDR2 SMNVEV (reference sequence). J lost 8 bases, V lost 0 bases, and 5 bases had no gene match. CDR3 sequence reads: CASSLSSLAGHEQFF. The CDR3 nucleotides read TGTGCCAGCAGTTTATCGTCACTAGCGGGTCATGAGCAGTTCTTC.

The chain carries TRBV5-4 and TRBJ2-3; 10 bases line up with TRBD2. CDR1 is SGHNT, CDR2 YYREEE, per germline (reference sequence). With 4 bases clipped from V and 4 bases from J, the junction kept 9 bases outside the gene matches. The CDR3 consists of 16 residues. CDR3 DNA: TGTGCCAGCAGCCCGAGCGGGAGGGCCATGTCAGATACGCAGTATTTT. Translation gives CASSPSGRAMSDTQYF.